These 23 T cell receptor beta chains share one sample of origin, sequenced in a study of blood T cell repertoires in COVID-19 (dated by TCRdb to the early 2020s). The library was prepared using the immunoSEQ multiplex PCR assay. TCRdb holds this immuneACCESS table with in-frame rearrangements only. Some clones are missing; in checked studies, unresolved V genes explain under half, and the rest has no known cause. This sample is represented by about 76,000 clones; approximately 80% of them were singletons. The ten largest make up less than 15% of the sample. The sequenced material came from peripheral blood. These receptors came from a human donor in a cohort sampled during active COVID-19.

V is TRBV4-1 and J is TRBJ2-7; TRBD2 matches 10 bases. CDR3 length: 14 amino acids. Germline V gives CDR1 MGHRA, CDR2 YSYEKL. V trimming: 3 bases; J trimming: 6 bases; junction bases outside the gene matches: 5. The CDR3 DNA is TGCGCCAGCAGCCATACTAGCGGGGCGGGCGAGCAGTACGTC. This sequence encodes CASSHTSGAGEQYV.

This sequence joins TRBV9 and TRBJ1-6, with TRBD1 identical over 7 bases. Germline CDR1 SGDLS, CDR2 YYNGEE. The V segment lost 4 bases and the J segment 7 bases; nucleotides outside the gene matches: 8. The CDR3 length is 15 residues. The CDR3 sequence is CASSPSGGGNSPLHF. The CDR3 DNA reads TGTGCCAGCAGCCCCTCAGGGGGTGGGAATTCACCCCTCCACTTT.

The V and J genes are TRBV10-3 and TRBJ1-4, with TRBD1 matching over 11 bases. V lost 3 bases and J lost 3; bases outside the gene matches: 6. CDR3 length equals 17 residues. Germline CDR1 is ENHRY and CDR2 is SYGVKD. The CDR3 is CAISERTGGTANEKLFF. The DNA for the CDR3 is TGTGCCATCAGTGAACGGACAGGGGGCACAGCTAATGAAAAACTGTTTTTT.

The genes are TRBV6-1 and TRBJ1-1; D unresolved. The CDR3 runs 16 residues. Germline CDR1 MNHNS, CDR2 SASEGT. Trimming pared 3 bases from V and 0 bases from J, leaving 14 bases between. The CDR3 DNA follows: TGTGCCAGCAGTGAGAATTGGAACAGCCTGAACACTGAAGCTTTCTTT. It encodes CASSENWNSLNTEAFF.

This chain links TRBV28 with TRBJ1-6; TRBD1 matches 9 bases. The germline CDR1 and CDR2 sequences are MDHEN and SYDVKM. J lost 7 bases, V lost 8 bases, and 15 bases had no gene match. The CDR3 is 17 residues long. CDR3 loop: CASRRGGQGQGNSPLHF. In nucleotides, the CDR3 is TGTGCCAGCCGTAGGGGGGGACAGGGCCAAGGGAATTCACCCCTCCACTTT.

The chain recombines TRBV19 with TRBJ2-2; 11 nucleotides align to TRBD2. From germline, CDR1 is LNHDA and CDR2 SQIVND (reference sequence). The CDR3 totals 18 residues. The V segment lost 2 bases and the J segment 2 bases; nucleotides outside the gene matches: 7. DNA of the CDR3: TGTGCCAGTAGTATATTTGGGCTAGCGGGGGGAAACACCGGGGAGCTGTTTTTT. Translating it yields CASSIFGLAGGNTGELFF. Supplemented by reference TRBV19 and TRBJ2-2, the full variable domain reads DGGITQSPKYLFRKEGQNVTLSCEQNLNHDAMYWYRQDPGQGLRLIYYSQIVNDFQKGDIAEGYSVSREKKESFPLTVTSAQKNPTAFYLCASSIFGLAGGNTGELFFGEGSRLTVL.

This chain joins TRBV7-8 and TRBJ1-1; 7 bases line up with TRBD1. Germline V CDR1 and CDR2: SGHVS, FQNEAQ. This CDR3 has 15 amino acids. V gave up 4 bases and J gave up 0 bases; unmatched junction bases: 5. As DNA, the CDR3 is TGTGCCAGCAGCTCGCGGGGACAGCTGAACACTGAAGCTTTCTTT. The encoded protein is CASSSRGQLNTEAFF. Together with reference TRBV7-8 and TRBJ1-1, the CDR3 gives the full variable domain: GAGVSQSPRYKVAKRGQDVALRCDPISGHVSLFWYQQALGQGPEFLTYFQNEAQLDKSGLPSDRFFAERPEGSVSTLKIQRTQQEDSAVYLCASSSRGQLNTEAFFGQGTRLTVV.

This chain links TRBV7-9 with TRBJ1-1, with D possibly being TRBD1 (5 bases). Per germline, CDR1 SEHNR and CDR2 FQNEAQ (reference sequence). This CDR3 contains 14 residues. Trimming left V 1 base short and J 3 bases short, with 9 bases between. DNA of the CDR3: TGTGCCAGCAGCTTAGGTGGCAGGGACACTGAAGCTTTCTTT. This gives the protein CASSLGGRDTEAFF.

This clone rates as medium-sized. This chain joins TRBV3-1 (or the pseudogene TRBV3-2) and TRBJ2-5, with 11 bases identical to TRBD2. The CDR3 runs 15 residues. V shed 1 base, J shed 2 bases, and the junction held 0 bases outside the gene matches. Germline CDR1 is LGHDT and CDR2 is YNNKEL (reference sequence). The CDR3 DNA is TGTGCCAGCAGCCAAGCTAGCGGGAGGCAAGAGACCCAGTACTTC. Its translation: CASSQASGRQETQYF.

The V gene is TRBV6-2 or TRBV6-3, the J gene TRBJ2-5; D is possibly TRBD1 (5 bases). Germline CDR1 MNHEY, CDR2 SVGEGT. V was trimmed by 4 bases and J by 9 bases, leaving 9 bases between them. The CDR3 is 11 amino acids. DNA for the CDR3: TGTGCCAGCAGTTCCAAGGGGTCCCAGTACTTC. Translating it yields CASSSKGSQYF.

This clone showed up just a few times. V and J are TRBV7-8 and TRBJ2-1; D might be TRBD2 (6 bases). Trimming pared 7 bases from V and 11 bases from J, leaving 18 bases between. CDR3 length: 13 amino acids. The germline V gene encodes CDR1 SGHVS and CDR2 FQNEAQ. The CDR3 nucleotides read TGTGCCAGCACCCCGAGGGGAGGAATTCAGCAGTTCTTC. Protein sequence: CASTPRGGIQQFF.

The rearrangement links TRBV9 to TRBJ2-1, with a tentative D call TRBD2 (6 bases). Trimming shortened V by 0 bases and J by 6 bases, and 10 bases separated the two germline ends. CDR1 SGDLS and CDR2 YYNGEE come from the germline V gene. The CDR3 loop spans 14 amino acids. The DNA of the CDR3 is TGTGCCAGCAGCGTAGTTCCGCGGGGCAATGAGCAGTTCTTC. Its protein product is CASSVVPRGNEQFF.

This chain uses TRBV27 with TRBJ2-7; 8 nucleotides match TRBD2. Per the germline V gene, CDR1 is MNHEY and CDR2 is SMNVEV (reference sequence). The CDR3 contains 16 residues. V dropped 5 bases and J dropped 6; count of bases not matched to a gene: 15. CDR3 region: CASSRTLAGMLSEQYV. For the CDR3, the DNA is TGTGCCAGCAGTCGGACTTTAGCGGGAATGTTAAGCGAGCAGTACGTC.

The chain has TRBV12-3 or TRBV12-4 and TRBJ2-5, with no clear D. V lost 5 bases to trimming and J lost 4 bases, with 8 bases between them. The CDR3 consists of 12 residues. CDR3 loop: CASSQRPETQYF. The CDR3 nucleotides are TGTGCCAGCAGTCAGCGACCAGAGACCCAGTACTTC.

The gene calls are TRBV7-3 and TRBJ2-2; tentatively, D is TRBD1 (5 bases). The CDR3 is 12 amino acids. Germline-derived CDR1 and CDR2 are SGHTA and FQGTGA. Trimming left V 5 bases short and J 8 bases short, with 9 bases between. Here the CDR3 reads CASSPDRGELFF. The CDR3 DNA is TGTGCCAGCAGCCCCGACAGAGGGGAGCTGTTTTTT.

This clone was seen more than once but under ten times. V is TRBV6-5 and J is TRBJ1-1, with a possible D match to TRBD1 (5 bases). The germline V and J ends were trimmed by 0 bases and 11 bases, with 10 bases remaining between them. The CDR3 totals 12 residues. Per germline, CDR1 MNHEY and CDR2 SVGAGI. CDR3 residues: CASSYSNRQAFF. The DNA for the CDR3 is TGTGCCAGCAGTTACTCGAATCGACAGGCTTTCTTT.

V and J are TRBV2 and TRBJ2-5; 9 bases align to TRBD1. The V gene's germline CDR1 is SNHLY and CDR2 FYNNEI. CDR3 size: 14 residues. J was trimmed by 9 bases and V by 4 bases; bases with no gene match: 9. The CDR3 DNA follows: TGTGCCAGCAGTGCGGGACAGGGCGTGACGGCCCAGTACTTC. This sequence encodes CASSAGQGVTAQYF.

This clone was seen only once. The V and J genes are TRBV7-2 and TRBJ1-6; a weak D match, TRBD1 (6 bases). The length of the CDR3 is 15 residues. The V gene's germline CDR1 is SGHTA and CDR2 FQGNSA. Between the trimmed V and J ends, which lost 0 bases and 7 bases, there was a span of 10 bases. The CDR3, as DNA: TGTGCCAGCAGCTTAGCGGGACATCGCAATTCACCCCTCCACTTT. This sequence encodes CASSLAGHRNSPLHF.

CDR3 sequence reads: CASSRGEHRERVTEAFF. CDR3 sequence (DNA): TGTGCCAGCAGCCGAGGCGAACACAGGGAGAGGGTCACTGAAGCTTTCTTT. The chain recombines TRBV9 with TRBJ1-1, with D perhaps matching TRBD1 (6 bases). This CDR3 region has 17 residues. Germline CDR1 and CDR2: SGDLS and YYNGEE. The V and J ends lost 4 bases and 4 bases respectively, with 23 bases between them.

V and J are TRBV15 and TRBJ2-2; no definite D call. This CDR3 region has 14 residues. The germline CDR1 and CDR2 sequences are LNHNV and YYDKDF (reference sequence). The germline V and J ends were trimmed by 2 bases and 3 bases, with 7 bases remaining between them. The DNA for the CDR3 is TGTGCCACCAGCAGATATACAGACACCGGGGAGCTGTTTTTT. Translated, it gives CATSRYTDTGELFF.

The chain joins TRBV11-2 to TRBJ2-7; the match to TRBD2 covers 8 bases. The V gene's germline CDR1 is SGHAT and CDR2 FQNNGV. The V and J ends lost 5 bases and 2 bases, in that order; junction bases with no gene match: 2. This CDR3 is built from 13 residues. DNA of the CDR3: TGTGCCAGCAGCCCGGGAGGGACCTACGAGCAGTACGTC. Protein: CASSPGGTYEQYV.

The chain carries TRBV19 and TRBJ2-5; tentatively, D is TRBD2 (5 bases). The germline V and J ends were trimmed by 5 bases and 0 bases, with 13 bases remaining between them. CDR1 is LNHDA, CDR2 SQIVND, per germline (reference sequence). The CDR3 consists of 15 residues. CDR3 loop: CASSGGRSYQETQYF. The CDR3 nucleotides are TGTGCCAGTAGTGGAGGCAGATCGTACCAAGAGACCCAGTACTTC. Filled out from reference TRBV19 and TRBJ2-5, the complete variable domain reads DGGITQSPKYLFRKEGQNVTLSCEQNLNHDAMYWYRQDPGQGLRLIYYSQIVNDFQKGDIAEGYSVSREKKESFPLTVTSAQKNPTAFYLCASSGGRSYQETQYFGPGTRLLVL.

The gene calls are TRBV5-1 and TRBJ1-1; maybe TRBD1 (6 bases). Trimming shortened V by 4 bases and J by 5 bases, and 18 bases separated the two germline ends. The CDR3 is made up of 15 amino acids. Germline lookup yields CDR1 SGHRS and CDR2 YFSETQ. The CDR3 loop is CASSPGLQGNTEAFF. As DNA, the CDR3 is TGCGCCAGCAGCCCGGGCCTACAGGGTAATACTGAAGCTTTCTTT.